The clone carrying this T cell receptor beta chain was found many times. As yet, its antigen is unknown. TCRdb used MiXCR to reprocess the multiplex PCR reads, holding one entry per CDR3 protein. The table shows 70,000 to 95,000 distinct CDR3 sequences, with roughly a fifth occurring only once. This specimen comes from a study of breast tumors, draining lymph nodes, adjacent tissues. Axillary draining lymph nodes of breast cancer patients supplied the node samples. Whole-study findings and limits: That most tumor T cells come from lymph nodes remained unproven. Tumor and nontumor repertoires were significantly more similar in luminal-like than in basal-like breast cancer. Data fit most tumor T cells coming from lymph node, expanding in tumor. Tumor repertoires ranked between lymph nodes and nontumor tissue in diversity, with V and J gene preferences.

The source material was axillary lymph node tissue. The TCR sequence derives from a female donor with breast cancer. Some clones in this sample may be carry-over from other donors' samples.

CDR3 nucleotides: TGCAGTGCTGGGGGGCTAGCATCTTACAATGAGCAGTTCTTC. It is translated as CSAGGLASYNEQFF. This chain uses TRBV20-1 with TRBJ2-1; the D gene could be TRBD1 or TRBD2 (6 bases each). Germline V gives CDR1 DFQATT, CDR2 SNEGSKA (reference sequence). Trimming pared 5 bases from V and 4 bases from J, leaving 15 bases between. CDR3 length equals 14 residues.